The T cell receptor (beta chain) under discussion was sequenced for a study of blood T cell repertoires in COVID-19. Study-wide background: The origin of the acute and convalescent COVID-19 samples was the United States, Italy and Spain. PBMCs, B-cell-depleted T cells, or T cells provided the cDNA or gDNA that made up the material.

Patients in Seattle were enrolled during active infection, then followed longitudinally. This clone was picked up a small number of times. In the study's own analysis: Counts of nucleated cells, estimated from reference gene primer amplification, were obtained. The assay was immunoSEQ multiplex PCR, and TCRdb's table has in-frame clones only and misses some. Clonal size and the V and J genes are those of that table, whereas D and trimming came from the DNA. The sample lists fewer than 200,000 clones; around 83% were seen once. The clonotype comes from a woman in her sixties with COVID-19, enrolled during active disease. What was sequenced was peripheral blood.

CDR3 amino acids: CASSYQQYNEQFF. CDR3 bases: TGTGCCAGCAGCTACCAACAGTACAATGAGCAGTTCTTC. The gene calls are TRBV9 and TRBJ2-1, with no clear D. Germline V CDR1 and CDR2: SGDLS, YYNGEE. V gave up 4 bases and J gave up 4 bases, with 9 bases separating them. The CDR3 is made up of 13 amino acids.